This TCR beta chain was captured by sequencing in a study of monozygotic twins with inflammatory bowel disease. General study points: No one strong IBD-associated signal or clonotype was supported.

On this clonotype itself: Antigen: not known.

Without any T cell sorting, total RNA was isolated from whole blood. With the 5' RACE reads reprocessed, TCRdb shows one record per CDR3 protein and no DNA. The sample has more than 350,000 distinct CDR3 sequences, and its top ten clones hold 2% to 2.5%. CDR3 length: 16 amino acids. Germline values: CDR1 MDHEN, CDR2 SYDVKM. This sequence originates from a human donor with ulcerative colitis or Crohn's disease, or a healthy co-twin of an affected twin (not recorded which). Sequenced input: blood. The V gene is TRBV28, the J gene TRBJ2-5; TCRdb designates TRBD1, a call that cannot be tested without DNA. The CDR3 loop is CASSPLVPAYQETQYF.